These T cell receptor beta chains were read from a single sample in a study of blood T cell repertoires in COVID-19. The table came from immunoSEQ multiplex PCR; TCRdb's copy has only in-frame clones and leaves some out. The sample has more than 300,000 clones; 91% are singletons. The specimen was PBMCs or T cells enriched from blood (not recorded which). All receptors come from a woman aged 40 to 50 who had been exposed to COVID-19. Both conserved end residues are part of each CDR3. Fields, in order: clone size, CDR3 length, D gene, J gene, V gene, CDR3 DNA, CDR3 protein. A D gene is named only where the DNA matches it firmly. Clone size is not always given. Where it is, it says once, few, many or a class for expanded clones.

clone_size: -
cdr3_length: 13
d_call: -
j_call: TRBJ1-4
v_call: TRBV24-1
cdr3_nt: TGTGCCACCAGTGACCTTGGGGAGGAAAAACTGTTTTTT
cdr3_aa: CATSDLGEEKLFF

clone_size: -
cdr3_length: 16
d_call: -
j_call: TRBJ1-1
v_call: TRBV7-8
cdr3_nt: TGTGCCAGCAGCTTAGCCCCAAGGGGCGCAAACACTGAAGCTTTCTTT
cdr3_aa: CASSLAPRGANTEAFF

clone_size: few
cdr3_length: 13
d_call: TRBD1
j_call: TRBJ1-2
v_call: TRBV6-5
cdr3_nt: TGTGCCAGCAGTTCCGACAGGGGGTATGGCTACACCTTC
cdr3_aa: CASSSDRGYGYTF

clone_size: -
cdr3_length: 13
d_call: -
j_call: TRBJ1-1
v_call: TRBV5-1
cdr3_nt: TGCGCCAGCAGCTTGGGCGGGAACACTGAAGCTTTCTTT
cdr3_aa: CASSLGGNTEAFF

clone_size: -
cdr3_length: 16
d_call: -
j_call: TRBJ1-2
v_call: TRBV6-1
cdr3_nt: TGTGCCAGCAGTGATGCTGGGGCCGCGTTCAACTATGGCTACACCTTC
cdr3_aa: CASSDAGAAFNYGYTF

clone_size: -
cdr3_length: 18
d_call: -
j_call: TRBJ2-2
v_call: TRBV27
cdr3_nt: TGTGCCAGCACAAGTCCGGCCTTAGGAGGACGAAACACCGGGGAGCTGTTTTTT
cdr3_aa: CASTSPALGGRNTGELFF

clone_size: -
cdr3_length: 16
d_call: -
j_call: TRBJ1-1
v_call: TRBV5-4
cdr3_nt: TGTGCCAGCAGCTCCGGACTCAGACCGAAGAACACTGAAGCTTTCTTT
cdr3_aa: CASSSGLRPKNTEAFF

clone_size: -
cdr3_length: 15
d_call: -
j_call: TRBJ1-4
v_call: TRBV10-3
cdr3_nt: TGTGCCATCAGGGATACAGGGTCGACTAATGAAAAACTGTTTTTT
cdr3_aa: CAIRDTGSTNEKLFF

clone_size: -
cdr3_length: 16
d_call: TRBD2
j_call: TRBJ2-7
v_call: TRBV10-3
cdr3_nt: TGTGCCATCAGAAATAGCGGGAGGTTGAGCTCCTACGAGCAGTACTTC
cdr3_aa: CAIRNSGRLSSYEQYF

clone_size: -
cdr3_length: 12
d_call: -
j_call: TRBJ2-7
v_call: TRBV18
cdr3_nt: TGTGCCAGCTCACCGAGCTCCTACGAGCAGTACTTC
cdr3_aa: CASSPSSYEQYF

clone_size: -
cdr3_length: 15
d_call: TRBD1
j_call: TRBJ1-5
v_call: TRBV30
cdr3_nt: TGTGCCTGGAGTCACCGGGACAGGGACAATCAGCCCCAGCATTTT
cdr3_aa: CAWSHRDRDNQPQHF

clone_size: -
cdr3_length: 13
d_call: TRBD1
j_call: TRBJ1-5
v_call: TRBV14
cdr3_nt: TGTGCCAGCAGCCAAGGACAGGGCGTACCCCAGCATTTT
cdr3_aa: CASSQGQGVPQHF

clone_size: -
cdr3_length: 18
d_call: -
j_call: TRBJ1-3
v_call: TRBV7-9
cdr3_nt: TGTGCCAGCAGCTTCCGTCGGCCCAGTGAGGGCGCTGGAAACACCATATATTTT
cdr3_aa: CASSFRRPSEGAGNTIYF

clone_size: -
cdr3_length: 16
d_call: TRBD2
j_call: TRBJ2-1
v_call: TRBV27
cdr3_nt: TGTGCCAGCAGGCTTGAGAGCGGGAGGGCCGAAAGTGAGCAGTTCTTC
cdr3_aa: CASRLESGRAESEQFF

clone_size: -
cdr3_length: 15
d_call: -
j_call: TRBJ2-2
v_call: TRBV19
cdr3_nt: TGTGCCAGTAGTATATTGAGGGGGAGAGCCGGGGAGCTGTTTTTT
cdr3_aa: CASSILRGRAGELFF

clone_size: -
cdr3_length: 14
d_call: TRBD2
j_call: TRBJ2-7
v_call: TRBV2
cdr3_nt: TGTGCCAGCAGAGGGACTAGCGGGAACTACGAGCAGTACTTC
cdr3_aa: CASRGTSGNYEQYF

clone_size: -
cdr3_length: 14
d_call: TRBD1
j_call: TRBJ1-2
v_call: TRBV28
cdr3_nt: TGTGCCAGCAGTCCGGACAGGGTTCGAAATGGCTACACCTTC
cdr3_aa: CASSPDRVRNGYTF

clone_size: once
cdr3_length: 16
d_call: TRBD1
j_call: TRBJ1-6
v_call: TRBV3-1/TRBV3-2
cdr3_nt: TGTGCCAGCAGACGACAGGGTTTCGTAAATAATTCACCCCTCCACTTT
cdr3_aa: CASRRQGFVNNSPLHF

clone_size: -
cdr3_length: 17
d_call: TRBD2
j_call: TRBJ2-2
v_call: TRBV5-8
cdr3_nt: TGTGCCAGCAGCGACCCTCTTAGCGGGGGAAGTACCGGGGAGCTGTTTTTT
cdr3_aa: CASSDPLSGGSTGELFF

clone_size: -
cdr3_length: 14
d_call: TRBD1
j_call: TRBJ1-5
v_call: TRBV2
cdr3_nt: TGTGCCAGCAGGATTCGGACAGGGGGTCAGCCCCAGCATTTT
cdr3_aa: CASRIRTGGQPQHF

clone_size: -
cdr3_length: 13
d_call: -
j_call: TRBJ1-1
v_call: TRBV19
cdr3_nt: TGTGCCAGTAGCGACAGGTGGAACACTGAAGCTTTCTTT
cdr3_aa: CASSDRWNTEAFF

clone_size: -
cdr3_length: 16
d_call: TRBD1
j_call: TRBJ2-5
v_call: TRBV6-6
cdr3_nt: TGTGCCAGCAGTAGGAAAGGGACAGGGGGCGCGGAGACCCAGTACTTC
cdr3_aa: CASSRKGTGGAETQYF

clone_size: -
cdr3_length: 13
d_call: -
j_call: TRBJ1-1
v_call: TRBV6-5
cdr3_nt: TGTGCCAGCAGTTACGAGGGCCTGGGGGAAGCTTTCTTT
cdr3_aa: CASSYEGLGEAFF

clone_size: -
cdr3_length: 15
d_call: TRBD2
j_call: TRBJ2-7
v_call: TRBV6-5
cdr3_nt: TGTGCCAGCTTGAGGACGGGGGGTGCAGCCAATACCGGGTACTTC
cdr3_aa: CASLRTGGAANTGYF

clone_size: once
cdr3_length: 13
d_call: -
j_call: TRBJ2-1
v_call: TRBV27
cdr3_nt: TGTGCCAGCAGTATTTACAGGGTAAATGAGCAGTTCTTC
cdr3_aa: CASSIYRVNEQFF

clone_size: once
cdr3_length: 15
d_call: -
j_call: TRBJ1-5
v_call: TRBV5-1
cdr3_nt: TGCGCCAGCAGCTTGGCCGGAGGGTCAGATCAGCCCCAGCATTTT
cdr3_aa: CASSLAGGSDQPQHF

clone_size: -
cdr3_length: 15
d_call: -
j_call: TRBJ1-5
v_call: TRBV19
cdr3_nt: TGTGCCAGTAGTAATTTACAGGGAGGGGATCAGCCCCAGCATTTT
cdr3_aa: CASSNLQGGDQPQHF

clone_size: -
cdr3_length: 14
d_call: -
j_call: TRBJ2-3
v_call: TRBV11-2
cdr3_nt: TGTGCCAGCAGCTTAGCGGGGTTCACAGATACGCAGTATTTT
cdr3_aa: CASSLAGFTDTQYF

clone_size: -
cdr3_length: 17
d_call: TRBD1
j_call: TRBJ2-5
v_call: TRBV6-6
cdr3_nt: TGTGCCAGCAGTCCCCTTGACAGGGTATCCCTCCAAGAGACCCAGTACTTC
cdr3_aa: CASSPLDRVSLQETQYF

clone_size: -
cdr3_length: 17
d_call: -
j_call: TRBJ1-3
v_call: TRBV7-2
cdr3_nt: TGTGCCAGCAGCTATATCCGGATGGGCAGGACTGGAAACACCATATATTTT
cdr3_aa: CASSYIRMGRTGNTIYF

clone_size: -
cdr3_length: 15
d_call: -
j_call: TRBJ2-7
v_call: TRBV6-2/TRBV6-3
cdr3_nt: TGTGCCAGCAGTTACAGTACAGCAGATCCCTACGAGCAGTACTTC
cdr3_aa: CASSYSTADPYEQYF

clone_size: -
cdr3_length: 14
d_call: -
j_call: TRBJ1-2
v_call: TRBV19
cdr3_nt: TGTGCCAGTACCTCAGGTTTGGGAGTCTATGGCTACACCTTC
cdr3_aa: CASTSGLGVYGYTF

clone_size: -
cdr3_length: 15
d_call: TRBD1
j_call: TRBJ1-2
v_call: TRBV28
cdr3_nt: TGTGCCAGCAGTTTAGCGGACAGGGTAGAATATGGCTACACCTTC
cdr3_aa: CASSLADRVEYGYTF

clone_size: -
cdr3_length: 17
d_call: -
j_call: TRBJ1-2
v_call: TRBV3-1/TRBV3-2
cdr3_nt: TGTGCCAGCAGCCATCACGGCCGACCGACAGGCGGCTATGGCTACACCTTC
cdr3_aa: CASSHHGRPTGGYGYTF